Shown below are 18 T cell receptor beta chains from a single sample sequenced in a study of blood T cell repertoires in COVID-19. Sequenced by immunoSEQ multiplex PCR; TCRdb stores in-frame clones only, minus some. The sample consists of some 320,000 clones, more than 70% of them appearing once. The sequencing sample was made of peripheral blood. These receptors all stem from a woman in her forties or fifties who had recovered from COVID-19.

V is TRBV18 and J is TRBJ2-7, with unresolved D. The CDR3 is 13 residues long. The V gene lost 2 bases and the J gene lost 2 bases, with 7 bases spanning the gap. Germline CDR1 KGHSH, CDR2 LQKENI. The CDR3 here is CASSPFVTYEQYF. CDR3 sequence (DNA): TGTGCCAGCTCACCATTCGTAACCTACGAGCAGTACTTC. The variable domain in full, completed from reference TRBV18 and TRBJ2-7, reads NAGVMQNPRHLVRRRGQEARLRCSPMKGHSHVYWYRQLPEEGLKFMVYLQKENIIDESGMPKERFSAEFPKEGPSILRIQQVVRGDSAAYFCASSPFVTYEQYFGPGTRLTVT.

The genes are TRBV28 and TRBJ2-7, with D perhaps TRBD2 (5 bases). Per the germline V gene, CDR1 is MDHEN and CDR2 is SYDVKM. Trimming removed 5 bases from V and 9 bases from J, with 17 bases in between. This CDR3 is 13 amino acids long. DNA for the CDR3: TGTGCCAGCAGTCTGCTGGGTGGAGGTGGGCAGTACTTC. This translates into CASSLLGGGGQYF. The complete variable domain, with remaining parts taken from reference TRBV28 and TRBJ2-7, reads DVKVTQSSRYLVKRTGEKVFLECVQDMDHENMFWYRQDPGLGLRLIYFSYDVKMKEKGDIPEGYSVSREKKERFSLILESASTNQTSMYLCASSLLGGGGQYFGPGTRLTVT.

This clone is a singleton in its sample. The chain employs TRBV6-2 or TRBV6-3 and TRBJ2-5, with 8 bases identical to TRBD1. Germline-derived CDR1 and CDR2 are MNHEY and SVGEGT. CDR3 length: 15 amino acids. Trimming removed 0 bases from V and 4 bases from J; junction bases left unmatched: 4. The CDR3: CASSYSQGAAETQYF. CDR3 in DNA: TGTGCCAGCAGTTACTCCCAGGGGGCCGCAGAGACCCAGTACTTC.

This clone was seen only a few times. The rearrangement uses TRBV29-1 and TRBJ2-5; D perhaps matches TRBD1 (5 bases). Trimming cost V 7 bases and J 5 bases, with 17 bases left between them. The germline V gene has CDR1 SQVTM and CDR2 ANQGSEA. The CDR3 has 13 amino acids. CDR3 amino acids: CSAVGQGVETQYF. DNA for the CDR3: TGCAGCGCTGTAGGCCAGGGCGTGGAGACCCAGTACTTC.

The chain joins TRBV9 to TRBJ1-3, with D perhaps matching TRBD1 (6 bases). The V and J ends lost 3 bases and 8 bases respectively, with 15 bases between them. From germline, CDR1 is SGDLS and CDR2 YYNGEE. The CDR3 runs 14 residues. Written as DNA, the CDR3 is TGTGCCAGCAGCGAGGACAGTCTAGGCGACACCATATATTTT. This translates into CASSEDSLGDTIYF.

The chain employs TRBV10-3 and TRBJ1-1; D not resolved. The germline gives CDR1 ENHRY, CDR2 SYGVKD. The length of the CDR3 is 14 residues. Trimming took 0 bases from V and 5 from J, leaving 10 bases between them. CDR3 sequence (DNA): TGTGCCATCAGTGAGTCGGGAGGGTCAACTGAAGCTTTCTTT. It is translated as CAISESGGSTEAFF.

This chain connects TRBV11-2 to TRBJ2-7; no firm D call. Germline V CDR1 and CDR2: SGHAT, FQNNGV. V lost 6 bases, J lost 0 bases, and 9 bases lay in between. This CDR3 spans 13 amino acids. CDR3 region: CASSPGLSYEQYF. As DNA, the CDR3 is TGTGCCAGCAGTCCGGGTCTCTCCTACGAGCAGTACTTC.

CDR3 amino acids: CASTLVGGRELFF. In nucleotides, the CDR3 is TGTGCCAGCACGTTGGTAGGGGGCAGGGAGCTGTTTTTT. V and J are TRBV7-9 and TRBJ2-2, with 7 bases fitting TRBD1. CDR1 SEHNR and CDR2 FQNEAQ come from the germline V gene (reference sequence). The V segment lost 7 bases and the J segment 9 bases; nucleotides outside the gene matches: 8. The CDR3 length is 13 residues.

This chain links TRBV10-1 with TRBJ2-1; 15 bases match TRBD2. Germline trimming cut 6 bases from V and 4 bases from J; bases unmatched to any gene: 16. From germline, CDR1 is WNHNN and CDR2 SYGVQD (reference sequence). The CDR3 loop spans 20 amino acids. The CDR3 loop is CASRPWTSGRAPSKYNEQFF. The CDR3 bases are TGCGCCAGCAGACCCTGGACTAGCGGGAGGGCCCCATCAAAATACAATGAGCAGTTCTTC.

The rearrangement joins TRBV2 to TRBJ1-1; TRBD1 might be the D (6 bases). The CDR3 length is 14 residues. The V and J ends lost 7 bases and 1 base respectively, with 13 bases between them. CDR1 and CDR2 (germline): SNHLY, FYNNEI. Written as DNA, the CDR3 is TGTGCCAGCAAGGGGACAACGGCGAACACTGAAGCTTTCTTT. It encodes CASKGTTANTEAFF.

The J gene is TRBJ2-5, the V gene TRBV20-1; a possible D gene is TRBD1 (5 bases). V was shortened by 7 bases and J by 4 bases, with 10 bases between the two germline ends. CDR3 length equals 11 residues. Germline V gene sequence: CDR1 DFQATT, CDR2 SNEGSKA (reference sequence). In DNA, the CDR3 is TGCAGTGAACAGGTAGTAGAGACCCAGTACTTC. This translates into CSEQVVETQYF.

J is TRBJ1-5 and V is TRBV4-2; 8 bases line up with TRBD1. Losses at the gene ends were 0 bases for V and 7 bases for J; bases not matched to a gene: 2. CDR3 length equals 14 residues. The V gene's germline CDR1 is LGHNA and CDR2 YNFKEQ. The CDR3 here is CASSQENRGQPQHF. The CDR3 DNA sequence: TGTGCCAGCAGCCAAGAAAACAGGGGGCAGCCCCAGCATTTT.

J is TRBJ2-3 and V is TRBV10-3; maybe TRBD1 (5 bases). V lost 9 bases to trimming and J lost 2 bases, with 15 bases between them. Germline assignment: CDR1 ENHRY and CDR2 SYGVKD. The CDR3 is 14 residues long. This CDR3 reads CAIGPQGSTDTQYF. CDR3 sequence (DNA): TGTGCCATAGGCCCCCAGGGATCCACAGATACGCAGTATTTT.

V usage is TRBV18 and J usage is TRBJ2-5, with 8 bases matching TRBD1. CDR3 length: 13 amino acids. The ends lost 3 bases at V and 4 bases at J; junction bases unmatched: 1. Germline assignment: CDR1 KGHSH and CDR2 LQKENI. The CDR3 is CASSPGTGETQYF. The CDR3 region has the DNA TGTGCCAGCTCACCCGGGACAGGAGAGACCCAGTACTTC.

Only one count was recorded for this clone. The chain joins TRBV6-2 or TRBV6-3 to TRBJ1-6, with 8 positions matching TRBD1. CDR3 length: 14 amino acids. The germline V gene has CDR1 MNHEY and CDR2 SVGEGT. After removal of 4 bases from V and 7 bases from J, the junction contained 3 bases not matched to a gene. Written as DNA, the CDR3 is TGTGCCAGCAGTTGGAGACAGGGGAATTCACCCCTCCACTTT. It is translated as CASSWRQGNSPLHF.

This clone was recorded a few times. The chain uses TRBV28 and TRBJ1-5; tentative D call: TRBD1 (5 bases). This CDR3 spans 17 amino acids. Germline V gene data show CDR1 as MDHEN and CDR2 as SYDVKM. Trimming removed 5 bases at V and 3 bases at J, with 20 bases between. CDR3 in DNA: TGTGCCAGCAGTGAGTTTGGGAAAGGGGCGGACAATCAGCCCCAGCATTTT. This gives the protein CASSEFGKGADNQPQHF.

The chain links TRBV20-1 to TRBJ2-3, with a tentative D call TRBD2 (5 bases). Germline loops: CDR1 DFQATT, CDR2 SNEGSKA (reference sequence). V lost 7 bases, J lost 5 bases, and 10 bases lay in between. The CDR3 loop spans 11 amino acids. CDR3 in DNA: TGCAGTGGAGCCGGGGTAGATACGCAGTATTTT. The encoded protein is CSGAGVDTQYF.

This clone came up once. This chain links TRBV28 with TRBJ1-6, with D unresolved. Trimming shortened V by 6 bases and J by 8 bases, and 14 bases separated the two germline ends. The CDR3 has 14 amino acids. The germline gives CDR1 MDHEN, CDR2 SYDVKM. The CDR3 coding sequence is TGTGCCAGCAGCCGACCCCGAGGAGATTCACCCCTCCACTTT. Its translation: CASSRPRGDSPLHF.